These 5 T cell receptor beta chains share one sample of origin, sequenced in a study of blood T cell repertoires in COVID-19. Assay used: immunoSEQ multiplex PCR; TCRdb lists only in-frame clones, some missing. The sample has about 300,000 clones, 75% to 90% seen once; the top ten hold about 6%. Sequencing was carried out using peripheral blood. All receptors come from a woman between 50 and 59 years old with COVID-19, enrolled during active disease.

The genes are TRBV15 and TRBJ1-1; no clear D. Between the trimmed V and J ends, which lost 4 bases and 0 bases, there was a span of 6 bases. The CDR3 is made up of 13 amino acids. The germline CDR1 and CDR2 sequences are LNHNV and YYDKDF (reference sequence). The CDR3 coding sequence is TGTGCCACCAGCAAAACAGTGAACACTGAAGCTTTCTTT. Translation: CATSKTVNTEAFF.

The chain has TRBV6-5 and TRBJ1-1; D possibly corresponds to TRBD1 (5 bases). CDR1 is MNHEY, CDR2 SVGAGI, per germline. This CDR3 comprises 11 residues. V was trimmed by 5 bases and J by 10 bases, leaving 11 bases between them. The CDR3 DNA reads TGTGCCAGCAGTATGTGGCAGGGAGCTTTCTTT. As protein: CASSMWQGAFF.

The chain has TRBV3-1 (or the pseudogene TRBV3-2) and TRBJ2-5, with D possibly matching TRBD1 (5 bases). V gave up 0 bases and J gave up 2 bases, with 7 bases separating them. The CDR3 totals 14 residues. Germline values: CDR1 LGHDT, CDR2 YNNKEL (reference sequence). DNA for the CDR3: TGTGCCAGCAGCCAAGACGACAGTCAAGAGACCCAGTACTTC. This gives the protein CASSQDDSQETQYF.

The chain carries TRBV10-3 and TRBJ2-1; 9 bases agree with TRBD2. This CDR3 region has 16 residues. The ends lost 7 bases at V and 8 bases at J; junction bases unmatched: 15. Germline assignment: CDR1 ENHRY and CDR2 SYGVKD. The CDR3 nucleotides read TGTGCCATCAACCGTGCGGGAGGGGGCTATGCCGATGAGCAGTTCTTC. It encodes CAINRAGGGYADEQFF.

The J gene is TRBJ2-7, the V gene TRBV12-3 or TRBV12-4; 7 bases match TRBD1. The CDR3 is 13 amino acids. V lost 5 bases and J lost 7; bases outside the gene matches: 8. The CDR3 DNA sequence: TGTGCCAGCAGTATTGACAGGGACCGAGAGCAGTACTTC. Translating gives CASSIDRDREQYF.